This TCR beta chain was identified in a study of OX40 agonist ivuxolimab in advanced cancers. Study conclusions and caveats: Antigen targets of the expanded peripheral T cells went undetermined.

Sequencing used immunoSEQ multiplex PCR; TCRdb keeps in-frame clones, though not all of them. The sample lists 70,000 to 85,000 clones, 90% to 95% occurring once. Notes on this clone: Its antigen is still unknown. Compared with germline, one end of the junction differs, possibly owing to a read error. Other DNA sequences in this sample translate to the same CDR3.

The sequences come from CD4+ or CD8+ T cells sorted from blood, collected in a trial of the OX40 agonist ivuxolimab. This TCR derives from an adult with an advanced solid tumor such as melanoma, head and neck, liver or kidney cancer.

CDR3 residues: CASYIGGRGYTF. CDR3 DNA: TGTGCCAGCTACATAGGGGGCAGGGGCTACACCTTT. The rearrangement links TRBV6-6 to TRBJ1-2; 7 bases align to TRBD1. This CDR3 has 12 amino acids. CDR1 is MNHNY and CDR2 is SVGAGI in the germline V gene (reference sequence).